This T cell receptor (beta chain) was observed in a study of T cell responses to AZD1222 COVID-19 vaccine. Method: immunoSEQ multiplex PCR; TCRdb's copy keeps in-frame clones and lacks some. The sample includes some 120,000 clones, about 90% of them seen just once. The V and J ends lost 5 bases and 6 bases, in that order; junction bases with no gene match: 9. The CDR3 runs 15 residues. Germline loops: CDR1 MDHEN, CDR2 SYDVKM. This sequence was found in an adult in good health. The rearrangement uses TRBV28 and TRBJ1-5, with 8 positions matching TRBD1. The material sequenced was peripheral blood, taken on day 0 of AZD1222 vaccination. Here the CDR3 reads CASSIGQGLSQPQHF. Written as DNA, the CDR3 is TGTGCCAGCAGTATAGGACAGGGCTTAAGTCAGCCCCAGCATTTT.